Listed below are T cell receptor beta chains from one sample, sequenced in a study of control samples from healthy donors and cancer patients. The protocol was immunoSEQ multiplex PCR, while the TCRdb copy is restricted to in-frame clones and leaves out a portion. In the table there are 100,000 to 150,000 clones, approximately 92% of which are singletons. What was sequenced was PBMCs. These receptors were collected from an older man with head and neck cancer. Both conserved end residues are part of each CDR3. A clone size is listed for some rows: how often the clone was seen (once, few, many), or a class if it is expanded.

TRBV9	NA	CASRRSGNEKLFF
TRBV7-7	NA	CASSLGLANTGELFF
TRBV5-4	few	CASSPWGGARNYGYTF
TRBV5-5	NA	CASSLGPELFF
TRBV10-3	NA	CAISESIRSGSGNTIYF
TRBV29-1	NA	CSVENRGGSGANVLTF
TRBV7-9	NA	CASSLMGTGNYEQYF
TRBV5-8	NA	CASSFEGARGYTF
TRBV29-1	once	CSVGRSWEGYTF
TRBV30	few	CAWSVLGNQPQHF
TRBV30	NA	CAWSTDQETQYF
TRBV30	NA	CAWSFKVTESNQPQHF
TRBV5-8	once	CASSSFRNTEAFF
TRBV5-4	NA	CASSLDGGYEQYF
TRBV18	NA	CASSPGPWATNEKLFF
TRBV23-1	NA	CASSQGQSSYEQYF
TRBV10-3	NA	CAISESSTYNEQFF
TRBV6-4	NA	CASSPSGGATDTQYF